These T cell receptor beta chains were read from a single sample in a study of cytomegalovirus exposure and HLA in healthy donors. Here immunoSEQ multiplex PCR was the method, and the copy in TCRdb shows in-frame clones only, minus some. The table lists fewer than 250,000 clones, approximately 87% of them singletons, with about 2.8% in the top ten. The sequenced sample consisted of PBMCs. Receptor source: a young man in good health and CMV-seronegative. CDR3s leave out the opening cysteine and the closing phenylalanine or tryptophan.

len	v_gene	j_gene	CDR3aa
14	TRBV27	TRBJ1-6	ASSLSKQGINSPLH
14	TRBV27	TRBJ2-5	ASSRQVASRGETQY
15	TRBV7-2	TRBJ1-2	ASSTNDRAVGVYGYT
11	TRBV29-1	TRBJ2-2	SVGRVNTGELF
12	TRBV9	TRBJ1-2	ASSSPGWANGYT
13	TRBV18	TRBJ2-7	ASSPSGTGVYEQY
11	TRBV6-5	TRBJ2-2	ASTPGGSGELF
9	TRBV20-1	TRBJ2-1	SPGGPNEQF
10	TRBV28	TRBJ1-2	ASSLSGSGYT
15	TRBV27	TRBJ1-1	ASSSFRGDRGVTEAF
12	TRBV7-8	TRBJ2-7	ASSLDQGLSEQY
10	TRBV27	TRBJ2-1	ASSEGYNEQF
13	TRBV6-1	TRBJ2-2	ASSEELAGTGELF
11	TRBV6-5	TRBJ2-7	ASRRPGGYEQY
10	TRBV7-9	TRBJ2-2	ASGDSPGELF
13	TRBV5-1	TRBJ2-2	ASSSDGGGAGELF
11	TRBV11-2	TRBJ2-7	AVGGTLSYEQY
13	TRBV30	TRBJ2-5	AWSVGSGIYETQY
13	TRBV29-1	TRBJ2-3	SVEGFRGSTDTQY
12	TRBV27	TRBJ2-2	ASSPGLGTGELF
13	TRBV6-1	TRBJ1-6	ASSSDRGVGSPLH
10	TRBV7-2	TRBJ2-7	ASSLGRYEQY
16	TRBV9	TRBJ2-7	ASSVGGAGGFSSYEQY
13	TRBV28	TRBJ2-3	ASSFMGARPDTQY
12	TRBV6-5	TRBJ1-1	ASKVDTMSTEAF
9	TRBV2	TRBJ2-2	ASSDYGELF
14	TRBV4-3	TRBJ1-2	ASSQEVQGVRYGYT
12	TRBV7-9	TRBJ1-2	ASSKTSGTDGYT
15	TRBV4-3	TRBJ2-7	ASSQDWGRAQSYEQY
13	TRBV19	TRBJ1-1	ASSIVGTGNTEAF
14	TRBV16	TRBJ1-6	ASSQLRSPKLRPLH
11	TRBV30	TRBJ1-1	AWSWDRRTEAF
12	TRBV2	TRBJ1-2	ADQIGLRDYGYT
12	TRBV14	TRBJ2-7	ASSQGRVPHEQY
12	TRBV7-2	TRBJ2-2	ASSLFRNTGELF
13	TRBV7-9	TRBJ2-3	ASSRTSGLTDTQY
10	TRBV2	TRBJ1-1	ASRVIGTEAF
12	TRBV30	TRBJ1-1	AWYPRLSRGEAF
13	TRBV9	TRBJ2-1	ASSVADSSYNEQF
13	TRBV27	TRBJ1-5	ASSLYRNSNQPQH
12	TRBV4-3	TRBJ2-5	ASSHRGLQETQY
12	TRBV6-1	TRBJ2-7	ASRLQDITYEQY
13	TRBV21-1	TRBJ2-6	ASSTTGLGANVLT